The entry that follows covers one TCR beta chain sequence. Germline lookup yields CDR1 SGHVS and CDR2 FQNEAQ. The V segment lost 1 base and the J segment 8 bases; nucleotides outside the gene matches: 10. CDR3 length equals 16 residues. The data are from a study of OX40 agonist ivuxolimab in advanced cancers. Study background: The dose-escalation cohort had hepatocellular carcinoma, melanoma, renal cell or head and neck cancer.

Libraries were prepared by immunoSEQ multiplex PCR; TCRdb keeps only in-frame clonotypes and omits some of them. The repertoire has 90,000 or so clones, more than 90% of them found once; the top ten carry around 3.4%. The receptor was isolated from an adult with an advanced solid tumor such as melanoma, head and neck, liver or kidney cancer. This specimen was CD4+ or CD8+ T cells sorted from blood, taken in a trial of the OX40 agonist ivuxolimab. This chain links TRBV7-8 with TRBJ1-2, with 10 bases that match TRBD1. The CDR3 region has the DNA TGTGCCAGCAGCTTAGGGATTTCGGACAGGGGGGGAGGCTACACCTTC. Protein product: CASSLGISDRGGGYTF.